The clone carrying this TCR beta chain was detected many times. TCR alpha and beta CDR3 regions were amplified from RNA using iRepertoire nested multiplex PCR. TCRdb re-derived calls from the multiplex PCR reads in MiXCR, one entry per CDR3 protein. The table has more than 300,000 distinct CDR3 sequences, roughly two fifths seen once; the top ten hold approximately 12%. The sample belongs to a study of glioma-infiltrating T cells. The TCR originated in a human donor with low-grade glioma or glioblastoma, undergoing nonglioma brain surgery, or in good health (not recorded which). The sample was glioma tissue, nonneoplastic brain tissue, or PBMCs (not recorded which).

Here the CDR3 DNA reads TGTGCCAGCAGTGAGGGGGGGGTAGGAAGGGACTATGGCTACACCTTC. Encoded protein: CASSEGGVGRDYGYTF. The chain combines TRBV25-1 with TRBJ1-2; D perhaps matches TRBD1 (5 bases). Per the germline V gene, CDR1 is MGHDK and CDR2 is SYGVNS. The CDR3 sequence is 16 residues long. Trimming cost V 3 bases and J 3 bases, with 17 bases left between them.